In its sample, the clone carrying this T cell receptor (beta chain) was seen many times. The data originate from a study of T cells in Graves' hyperthyroidism and ophthalmopathy. V was shortened by 1 base and J by 0 bases, with 12 bases between the two germline ends. Germline V lookup: CDR1 SGHNT, CDR2 YENEEA. This CDR3 comprises 16 residues. Amplified TCR beta CDR3 regions derived from RNA transcripts. The HTBI primer set served for first-round RT-PCR of the TCR CDR3. TCRdb itself ran the multiplex PCR reads through MiXCR, one entry per CDR3 protein. The table records more than 500,000 distinct CDR3 sequences, around 16% of them present only once. Used for diagnoses were clinical symptoms, serum thyroxine and TRAb, thyroid ultrasound and orbital computed tomography. Extraction of PBMCs used roughly 9.6 ml of fresh peripheral blood.

The chain recombines TRBV11-3 with TRBJ2-5; maybe TRBD2 (5 bases). The sample comprised blood. This clonotype was sampled from a woman between 25 and 40 years old with Graves' ophthalmopathy. CDR3 sequence (DNA): TGTGCCAGCAGCTTAGGCGGGTTCAATGACCAAGAGACCCAGTACTTC. It is translated as CASSLGGFNDQETQYF. The whole variable domain, remainder taken from reference TRBV11-3 and TRBJ2-5, is EAGVVQSPRYKIIEKKQPVAFWCNPISGHNTLYWYLQNLGQGPELLIRYENEEAVDDSQLPKDRFSAERLKGVDSTLKIQPAELGDSAVYLCASSLGGFNDQETQYFGPGTRLLVL.